This T cell receptor beta chain is from a study of shared clonotypes between healthy human individuals. Findings and caveats of the study: Among donors, sharing of clonotypes was expected to be affected by sequencing depth.

In regard to this clone: The antigen remains unidentified. Other nucleotide sequences from this sample produce the same CDR3.

The repertoire was sequenced with immunoSEQ multiplex PCR; TCRdb's copy has only in-frame clones and lacks some. Of about 2.5 million clones in the sample, around 92% were seen once. This sequence was found in a man aged 18 to 30 in good health. Some clones in this sample may be carry-over from other donors' samples. Material: naive CD4+ T cells from PBMCs. Subset reported: CD45RA+ positively selected.

In nucleotides, the CDR3 is TGTGCCAGCAGTGATAAGGGGGGGAGCACTGAAGCTTTCTTT. It is translated as CASSDKGGSTEAFF. The chain employs TRBV6-1 and TRBJ1-1; maybe TRBD1 (6 bases). Germline V gene data show CDR1 as MNHNS and CDR2 as SASEGT. The CDR3 runs 14 residues. The germline V and J ends were trimmed by 3 bases and 4 bases, with 12 bases remaining between them.